Listed below are T cell receptor beta chains from one sample, sequenced in a study of regulatory T cells. Sequencing used immunoSEQ multiplex PCR; TCRdb keeps in-frame clones, though not all of them. The sample holds some 31,000 clones, over 90% seen once. Material for sequencing was conventional CD4+ T cells sorted from blood. The receptors come from a child younger than 10 with CD3G deficiency. Both conserved end residues are part of each CDR3. The D gene is left open where the match is weak. Clone size is given for some rows only: seen once, a few or many times, or a class if the clone is expanded.

>TRBJ1-2|.|16|TRBV5-1|.
CASSTGSIGSNYGYTF
TGCGCCAGCAGCACAGGGTCTATTGGGTCAAACTATGGCTACACCTTC
>TRBJ1-4|.|16|TRBV28|.
CASSSAGAATNEKLFF
TGTGCCAGCAGTTCCGCTGGAGCGGCAACTAATGAAAAACTGTTTTTT
>TRBJ2-2|TRBD2|17|TRBV11-2|.
CASSLGAGGTRAGELFF
TGTGCCAGCAGCTTAGGGGCTGGCGGGACTAGGGCCGGGGAGCTGTTTTTT
>TRBJ2-3|.|12|TRBV6-1|.
CASSALGDTQYF
TGTGCCAGCAGTGCCCTGGGGGATACGCAGTATTTT
>TRBJ1-2|.|15|TRBV6-1|.
CASSEGIRGYYGYTF
TGTGCCAGCAGTGAAGGAATTAGGGGTTACTATGGCTACACCTTC
>TRBJ2-2|.|13|TRBV6-1|.
CASSRFYYGELFF
TGTGCCAGCAGTCGCTTCTACTACGGGGAGCTGTTTTTT
>TRBJ2-7|.|19|TRBV28|.
CASSPTRTLRYRGSYEQYF
TGTGCCAGCAGCCCCACCCGGACCTTGAGGTATAGGGGCTCCTACGAGCAGTACTTC
>TRBJ2-3|TRBD2|14|TRBV5-1|.
CASSFGLVGDTQYF
TGCGCCAGCAGCTTCGGACTAGTCGGAGATACGCAGTATTTT
>TRBJ2-2|.|15|TRBV5-1|.
CASSLDTADTGELFF
TGCGCCAGCAGCTTGGATACAGCAGACACCGGGGAGCTGTTTTTT
>TRBJ1-6|.|15|TRBV18|few
CASSLSGPINSPLHF
TGTGCCAGCTCACTCTCCGGGCCCATTAATTCACCCCTCCACTTT
>TRBJ2-1|.|11|TRBV20-1|.
CSATRYNEQFF
TGCAGTGCTACTAGATACAATGAGCAGTTCTTC
>TRBJ2-5|.|14|TRBV6-1|.
CASNRRRDQETQYF
TGTGCCAGCAACAGACGACGGGACCAAGAGACCCAGTACTTC
>TRBJ2-2|.|13|TRBV5-1|.
CASSLDWTGELFF
TGCGCCAGCAGCTTGGATTGGACGGGGGAGCTGTTTTTT
>TRBJ2-1|.|11|TRBV28|.
CASRSDREQFF
TGTGCCAGCAGGTCCGATCGTGAGCAGTTCTTC
>TRBJ2-1|TRBD2|16|TRBV5-1|.
CASSLVETSAYNEQFF
TGCGCCAGCAGCTTGGTAGAGACTAGCGCCTACAATGAGCAGTTCTTC
>TRBJ1-6|.|13|TRBV7-8|.
CASRKTSDSPLHF
TGTGCCAGCAGGAAAACATCGGATTCACCCCTCCACTTT
>TRBJ2-3|.|15|TRBV5-1|.
CASSVNLAAGDTQYF
TGCGCCAGCAGCGTAAACTTAGCGGCCGGGGATACGCAGTATTTT
>TRBJ2-5|TRBD2|15|TRBV7-8|.
CASSPPGLAAETQYF
TGTGCCAGCAGCCCTCCGGGACTAGCGGCAGAGACCCAGTACTTC
>TRBJ2-2|TRBD1|14|TRBV7-9|.
CASSRTGSTGELFF
TGTGCCAGCAGCCGGACAGGGAGCACCGGGGAGCTGTTTTTT
>TRBJ2-3|.|15|TRBV5-1|.
CASRVGVSPTDTQYF
TGCGCCAGCCGGGTCGGGGTGAGTCCCACAGATACGCAGTATTTT
>TRBJ2-7|.|14|TRBV6-1|.
CASIFRAGEDEQYF
TGTGCCAGCATCTTCCGGGCAGGGGAAGACGAGCAGTACTTC
>TRBJ2-3|.|16|TRBV6-1|.
CASSVSGLVWVNTQYF
TGTGCCAGCAGTGTTTCCGGACTTGTGTGGGTTAATACGCAGTATTTT
>TRBJ1-4|.|15|TRBV6-1|.
CASSAGGRDNEKLFF
TGTGCCAGCAGTGCGGGAGGAAGGGATAATGAAAAACTGTTTTTT
>TRBJ2-6|.|16|TRBV7-9|.
CASSSYGGSGANVLTF
TGTGCCAGCAGCTCCTACGGAGGTTCTGGGGCCAACGTCCTGACTTTC
>TRBJ2-2|.|13|TRBV6-1|.
CASSERTAGELFF
TGTGCCAGCAGTGAGAGGACAGCCGGGGAGCTGTTTTTT
>TRBJ1-4|TRBD1|15|TRBV6-1|.
CASSPHRTGNEKLFF
TGTGCCAGCAGTCCCCACCGGACAGGAAATGAAAAACTGTTTTTT
>TRBJ1-2|.|13|TRBV28|once
CASSSLDLRGYTF
TGTGCCAGCAGTTCCCTGGACTTAAGGGGCTACACCTTC
>TRBJ1-2|TRBD1|17|TRBV28|.
CASSPTGTGASNYGYTF
TGTGCCAGCAGCCCAACCGGGACAGGAGCGAGCAACTATGGCTACACCTTC
>TRBJ2-7|TRBD2|14|TRBV10-3|.
CATARLADSYEQYF
TGTGCCACCGCCCGACTAGCGGACTCCTACGAGCAGTACTTC
>TRBJ2-2|TRBD1|16|TRBV11-3|.
CASSFTLTGGAGELFF
TGTGCCAGCAGCTTCACCTTGACAGGGGGGGCCGGGGAGCTGTTTTTT
>TRBJ2-7|TRBD1|15|TRBV19|.
CASSIKQGVAYEQYF
TGTGCCAGTAGCATTAAACAGGGGGTCGCCTACGAGCAGTACTTC
>TRBJ2-7|TRBD1|14|TRBV28|once
CASSPAGTAPGQYF
TGTGCCAGCAGTCCCGCCGGGACAGCTCCAGGGCAGTACTTC
>TRBJ2-2|TRBD2|13|TRBV10-2|.
CASRAGGTGELFF
TGCGCCAGCAGGGCGGGAGGTACCGGGGAGCTGTTTTTT
>TRBJ2-3|.|12|TRBV5-1|few
CASSLAGDTQYF
TGCGCCAGCAGCTTGGCGGGAGATACGCAGTATTTT
>TRBJ2-7|.|13|TRBV28|once
CASSLTGTYEQYF
TGTGCCAGCAGTTTAACGGGAACCTACGAGCAGTACTTC
>TRBJ2-7|.|12|TRBV6-6|.
CASSSSSYEQYF
TGTGCCAGCAGTTCCTCTAGCTACGAGCAGTACTTC
>TRBJ1-2|.|13|TRBV5-4|.
CASSSREGYGYTF
TGTGCCAGCAGCTCCAGGGAGGGCTATGGCTACACCTTC
>TRBJ1-1|.|12|TRBV7-8|.
CASSPLGAEAFF
TGTGCCAGCAGCCCCCTCGGGGCTGAAGCTTTCTTT
>TRBJ2-7|TRBD2|14|TRBV6-1|few
CASTLAGSSYEQYF
TGTGCCAGCACCCTAGCGGGATCCTCCTACGAGCAGTACTTC
>TRBJ2-6|.|17|TRBV7-9|.
CASSPRALPTGANVLTF
TGTGCCAGCAGCCCCAGGGCCTTACCCACTGGGGCCAACGTCCTGACTTTC
>TRBJ2-7|.|16|TRBV28|.
CASSGLGLRQSYEQYF
TGTGCCAGCAGTGGCCTGGGGCTACGGCAGTCCTACGAGCAGTACTTC
>TRBJ2-7|.|13|TRBV18|.
CASSYGRPHEQYF
TGTGCCAGCTCCTACGGTAGGCCCCACGAGCAGTACTTC
>TRBJ1-2|.|13|TRBV6-6|.
CASSYGPLYGYTF
TGTGCCAGCAGTTACGGGCCCCTCTATGGCTACACCTTC
>TRBJ2-1|.|12|TRBV28|once
CASSLRPNEQFF
TGTGCCAGCAGTTTACGCCCCAATGAGCAGTTCTTC
>TRBJ1-1|.|10|TRBV6-1|.
CASTCLQDPF
TGTGCCAGCACCTGCTTACAGGACCCATTT
>TRBJ1-1|TRBD1|15|TRBV5-1|.
CASSWGDRLNTEAFF
TGCGCCAGCAGCTGGGGGGACAGACTGAACACTGAAGCTTTCTTT
>TRBJ1-2|.|16|TRBV28|.
CASSRIGVQSNYGYTF
TGTGCCAGCAGTCGAATCGGTGTTCAATCTAACTATGGCTACACCTTC
>TRBJ1-2|.|14|TRBV28|.
CASSFSRNNYGYTF
TGTGCCAGCAGTTTTTCCAGGAACAACTATGGCTACACCTTC
>TRBJ2-7|TRBD1|15|TRBV6-1|.
CASTFRDSLHYEQYF
TGTGCCAGCACGTTCCGGGACAGCCTTCACTACGAGCAGTACTTC
>TRBJ1-6|.|18|TRBV5-1|.
CASSIESGGTITNSPLHF
TGCGCCAGCAGCATCGAGAGTGGCGGGACGATTACGAATTCACCCCTCCACTTT
>TRBJ2-7|.|13|TRBV6-1|few
CASSEVPTYEQYF
TGTGCCAGCAGTGAAGTCCCGACCTACGAGCAGTACTTC
>TRBJ1-4|TRBD1|18|TRBV18|.
CASSLRDRGHEDNEKLFF
TGTGCCAGCTCACTCAGGGACAGGGGTCATGAGGATAATGAAAAACTGTTTTTT